The clone carrying this T cell receptor (beta chain) has only one observation. These data are taken from a study of shared T cell receptors in the human thymus. Measured with immunoSEQ multiplex PCR; TCRdb has only the in-frame clones, and not every one. The sample lists some 640,000 clones; around 87% were seen once. The sample was also linked to a second study, of human thymus T cells. As that study records: Congenital heart defects were the reason for the corrective surgery that the donors, healthy Finnish infants, were having. Thymus tissue was removed during corrective cardiac surgery. There appeared to be biased usage of V and J genes in thymic and blood repertoires. Related work showed strongly overlapping thymic repertoires across unrelated individuals.

The sequenced sample consisted of thymocytes. The sequence derives from a boy younger than two with a congenital heart defect.

The CDR3 reads CASSRGREDTQYF. CDR3 DNA: TGTGCCAGTAGTAGGGGAAGGGAGGATACGCAGTATTTT. This chain uses TRBV19 with TRBJ2-3; tentative D call: TRBD2 (5 bases). The germline V gene has CDR1 LNHDA and CDR2 SQIVND (reference sequence). The V end lost 4 bases, the J end lost 6 bases, and 11 bases lay between the germline ends. The CDR3 loop spans 13 amino acids.